This T cell receptor (beta chain) was captured in a study of blood T cell repertoires in COVID-19. Study overall: Material from acute and convalescent COVID-19 was sourced from the United States, Italy and Spain. T cells, B-cell-depleted T cells, or PBMCs supplied cDNA or gDNA.

Study processing details: For nucleated cells, counts were estimated from reference gene primer amplification. The protocol was immunoSEQ multiplex PCR, while the TCRdb copy is restricted to in-frame clones and leaves out a portion. D and trimming come from the DNA, and the V and J calls and clone size come from that table. This table has 40,000 to 50,000 clones, 90% appearing once. CDR3 length equals 14 residues. V was trimmed by 3 bases and J by 2 bases, leaving 11 bases between them. The germline CDR1 and CDR2 sequences are SGHNT and YENEEA. The sequenced sample was peripheral blood. This clonotype was sampled from a man aged 70 or older with active COVID-19. The gene calls are TRBV11-3 and TRBJ2-7; D gene uncertain. The chain's CDR3 is CASSFRPGPYEQYF. CDR3 DNA sequence: TGTGCCAGCAGCTTTCGCCCTGGGCCCTACGAGCAGTACTTC.